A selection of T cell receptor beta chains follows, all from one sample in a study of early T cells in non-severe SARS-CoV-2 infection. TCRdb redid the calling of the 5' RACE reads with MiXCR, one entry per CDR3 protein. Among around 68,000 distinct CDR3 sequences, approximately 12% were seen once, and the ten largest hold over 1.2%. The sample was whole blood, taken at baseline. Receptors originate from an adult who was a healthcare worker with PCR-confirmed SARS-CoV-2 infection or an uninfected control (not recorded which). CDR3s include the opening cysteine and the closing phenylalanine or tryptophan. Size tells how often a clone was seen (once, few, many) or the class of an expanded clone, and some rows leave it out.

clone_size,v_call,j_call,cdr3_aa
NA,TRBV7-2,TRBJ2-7,CASSSSGRTEQYF
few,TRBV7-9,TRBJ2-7,CASSLVGTGPYEQYF
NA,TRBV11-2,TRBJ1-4,CASSLGTGNEKLFF
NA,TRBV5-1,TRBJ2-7,CASTHGVAGGEQYF
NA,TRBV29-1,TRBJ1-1,CSAVRFSTEAFF
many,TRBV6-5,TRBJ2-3,CASSYQSTANTDTQYF
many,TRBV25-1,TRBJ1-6,CASSRGSSYNSPLHF
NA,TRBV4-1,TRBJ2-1,CASSQDRTSIDEQFF
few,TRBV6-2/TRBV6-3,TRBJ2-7,CASSLTTTSGRQYEQYF
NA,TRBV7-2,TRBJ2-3,CASSFYLASTDTQYF
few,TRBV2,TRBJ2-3,CASREPGQGAHTDTQYF
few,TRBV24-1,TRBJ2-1,CATSDFSQGGLSEQFF
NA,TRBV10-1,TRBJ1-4,CASSGGAMDEKLFF
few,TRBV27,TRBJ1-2,CASSLGGHDGYTF
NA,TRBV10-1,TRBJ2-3,CASSYVLAGTDTQYF
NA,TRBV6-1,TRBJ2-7,CASSEGRVGNHEQYF
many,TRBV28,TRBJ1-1,CASGEGSRRGTEAFF
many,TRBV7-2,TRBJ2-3,CASSPAVGADTQYF
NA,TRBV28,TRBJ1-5,CASSKMGGGYNQPQHF
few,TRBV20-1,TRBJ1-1,CSARDLGDRGLGAFF
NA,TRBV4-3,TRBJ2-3,CASSQEARPTDTQYF
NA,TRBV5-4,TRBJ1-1,CASSRTGRTQNTEAFF
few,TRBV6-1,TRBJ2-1,CASSEATGGNEQFF
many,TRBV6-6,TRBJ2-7,CASSPTAIYEQYF